Below, 28 T cell receptor beta chains from the same sample are listed, as sequenced in a study of T cells in Graves' hyperthyroidism and ophthalmopathy. Amplification targeted TCR beta CDR3 regions from RNA transcripts. During a first-round RT-PCR of the TCR CDR3, the HTBI primer set was used. In TCRdb, the multiplex PCR reads were re-called with MiXCR into one record per CDR3 protein. The sample has 250,000 to 400,000 distinct CDR3 sequences; roughly 15% are singletons. The sample comprised blood. Receptors were obtained from a woman aged 40 to 50 with Graves' ophthalmopathy.

As to this clonotype: This may stem from a read error, because a much larger clone lies one nucleotide away. CDR3 DNA sequence: TGTGCCAGGGGTCGGGCAACTAACTATGGCTACACCTTC. Its protein product is CARGRATNYGYTF. The chain recombines TRBV2 with TRBJ1-2; D unclear. Germline V gives CDR1 SNHLY, CDR2 FYNNEI. The CDR3 extends over 13 amino acids. The germline V and J ends were trimmed by 9 bases and 0 bases, with 11 bases remaining between them.

This clonotype was recorded a few times. J is TRBJ1-6 and V is TRBV7-9; D call uncertain. Germline CDR1 SEHNR, CDR2 FQNEAQ (reference sequence). The ends were cut back, 3 bases at V and 4 bases at J, with 7 bases in the middle. This CDR3 region has 14 residues. Here the CDR3 DNA reads TGTGCCAGCAGCTTGGAGCAGTATAATTCACCCCTCCACTTT. Amino acids: CASSLEQYNSPLHF. Full variable domain (rest looked up from reference TRBV7-9 and TRBJ1-6): DTGVSQNPRHKITKRGQNVTFRCDPISEHNRLYWYRQTLGQGPEFLTYFQNEAQLEKSRLLSDRFSAERPKGSFSTLEIQRTEQGDSAMYLCASSLEQYNSPLHFGNGTRLTVT.

This clonotype was observed many times. V gene TRBV7-2 combines with J gene TRBJ2-3, with unresolved D. The germline V gene has CDR1 SGHTA and CDR2 FQGNSA. This CDR3 region has 14 residues. V shed 5 bases and J shed 0 bases, with 9 bases lying between them. The CDR3 spells CASSRAASTDTQYF. The CDR3, as DNA: TGTGCCAGCAGCAGGGCCGCTAGCACAGATACGCAGTATTTT.

This clonotype was detected a few times. The chain employs TRBV18 and TRBJ2-3, with no clear D. Germline V gene lookup returns CDR1 KGHSH and CDR2 LQKENI. V was trimmed by 3 bases and J by 3 bases, leaving 7 bases between them. The CDR3 runs to 13 residues. CDR3 in DNA: TGTGCCAGCTCACCCGGACCTACAGATACGCAGTATTTT. This gives the protein CASSPGPTDTQYF. The variable domain in full, with the rest retrieved from reference TRBV18 and TRBJ2-3, is NAGVMQNPRHLVRRRGQEARLRCSPMKGHSHVYWYRQLPEEGLKFMVYLQKENIIDESGMPKERFSAEFPKEGPSILRIQQVVRGDSAAYFCASSPGPTDTQYFGPGTRLTVL.

The V and J genes are TRBV6-1 and TRBJ1-3, with 9 nucleotides matching TRBD1. The CDR3 is made up of 17 amino acids. The trim removed 7 bases at V and 1 base at J, leaving 11 bases unmatched. Germline V gene data show CDR1 as MNHNS and CDR2 as SASEGT. As DNA, the CDR3 is TGTGCCAGCATTCCCCCAACAGGGGGCTCGTCTGGAAACACCATATATTTT. Amino acids: CASIPPTGGSSGNTIYF.

This rearrangement joins TRBV20-1 to TRBJ1-2; 8 bases match TRBD1. The length of the CDR3 is 13 residues. Germline CDR1 and CDR2: DFQATT and SNEGSKA (reference sequence). The J segment lost 7 bases and the V segment lost 0 bases, leaving 4 bases of the junction unmatched. CDR3 coding DNA: TGCAGTGCTAGAGAGAGGACAGGGTTTGGCTACACCTTC. Its protein product is CSARERTGFGYTF.

This clonotype was picked up many times. The chain employs TRBV18 and TRBJ2-1; TRBD2 matches at 9 bases. CDR1 and CDR2 from the germline V gene are KGHSH and LQKENI. This CDR3 is 15 amino acids long. Trimming at V came to 3 bases and at J to 3 bases, leaving 3 bases not matched to a gene. CDR3 in amino acids: CASSPSGGFYNEQFF. CDR3 nucleotides: TGTGCCAGCTCACCTAGCGGGGGTTTCTACAATGAGCAGTTCTTC.

As concerns this clonotype: This sequence may be a read error, since a much larger clone differs from it by one base. The rearrangement uses TRBV6-2 or TRBV6-3 and TRBJ2-7; D call uncertain. Per the germline V gene, CDR1 is MNHEY and CDR2 is SVGEGT. The CDR3 is made up of 14 amino acids. The CDR3 sequence: CASRKVGVTYEQHF. The CDR3 DNA reads as TGTGCCAGCCGTAAGGTCGGAGTCACCTACGAGCAGCACTTC.

The rearrangement uses TRBV7-6 and TRBJ2-1, with TRBD2 identical over 13 bases. The CDR3 has 18 residues. Germline loops: CDR1 SGHVS, CDR2 FNYEAQ. The trim removed 5 bases at V and 0 bases at J, leaving 7 bases unmatched. Here the CDR3 DNA reads TGTGCCAGCAGCCCGAGGGGGACTAGCGGGGCCTCCTACAATGAGCAGTTCTTC. Amino acids: CASSPRGTSGASYNEQFF.

The chain has TRBV20-1 and TRBJ2-7; TRBD2 matches 10 bases. With V trimmed by 1 base and J by 4 bases, 7 bases remained unmatched. The CDR3 runs 15 residues. Germline CDR1 DFQATT, CDR2 SNEGSKA (reference sequence). This chain's CDR3 is CSARARTSGRYEQYF. DNA of the CDR3: TGCAGTGCTAGAGCGCGGACTAGCGGAAGATACGAGCAGTACTTC.

This clonotype was counted ten times or more. The chain combines TRBV7-2 with TRBJ2-1; D not certain. Germline values: CDR1 SGHTA, CDR2 FQGNSA. This CDR3 spans 13 amino acids. Trimming pared 3 bases from V and 7 bases from J, leaving 10 bases between. CDR3 residues: CASSLKRLNEQFF. The CDR3 nucleotides read TGTGCCAGCAGCTTGAAACGGCTGAATGAGCAGTTCTTC.

This clonotype was seen only a few times. V and J are TRBV7-9 and TRBJ1-3; D is uncertain. V lost 1 base and J lost 3, with 10 bases in between. Germline values: CDR1 SEHNR, CDR2 FQNEAQ (reference sequence). The CDR3 is 15 residues long. DNA of the CDR3: TGTGCCAGCAGCTTAGGGCCGGCAGGTGGAAACACCATATATTTT. Protein: CASSLGPAGGNTIYF.

This clonotype appeared a few times. This chain connects TRBV18 to TRBJ1-3; D might be TRBD1 (5 bases). Germline V CDR1 and CDR2: KGHSH, LQKENI. The V end was cut by 8 bases, the J end by 0 bases, with 14 bases between. This CDR3 region has 15 residues. DNA of the CDR3: TGTGCCAGCCCATCCCAGGGAGGCTCTGGAAACACCATATATTTT. Translation: CASPSQGGSGNTIYF.

This clonotype came up many times. The chain employs TRBV12-3 or TRBV12-4 and TRBJ1-6, with D unresolved. Trimming removed 2 bases at V and 7 bases at J, with 6 bases between. CDR3 size: 13 residues. In DNA form, the CDR3 reads TGTGCCAGCAGTTTATTGCGGAATTCACCCCTCCACTTT. Protein product: CASSLLRNSPLHF.

The table lists this clonotype with many counts. The chain combines TRBV2 with TRBJ2-3; 8 bases are a match to TRBD2. After removal of 4 bases from V and 0 bases from J, the junction contained 9 bases not matched to a gene. The CDR3 contains 17 residues. Looked up from germline, CDR1 is SNHLY and CDR2 is FYNNEI. This chain's CDR3 is CASSGGLRGGSTDTQYF. DNA of the CDR3: TGTGCCAGCAGTGGGGGCCTACGCGGGGGGAGCACAGATACGCAGTATTTT. The full variable domain, its missing parts supplied by reference TRBV2 and TRBJ2-3, is EPEVTQTPSHQVTQMGQEVILRCVPISNHLYFYWYRQILGQKVEFLVSFYNNEISEKSEIFDDQFSVERPDGSNFTLKIRSTKLEDSAMYFCASSGGLRGGSTDTQYFGPGTRLTVL.

The gene calls are TRBV7-9 and TRBJ2-7; the match to TRBD2 covers 7 bases. CDR3 length: 14 residues. Germline V CDR1 and CDR2: SEHNR, FQNEAQ (reference sequence). V lost 4 bases and J lost 6; bases outside the gene matches: 9. The CDR3 region has the DNA TGTGCCAGCAGCTACGGCGGGAGCTTTTTCGAGCAGTACTTC. Its protein product is CASSYGGSFFEQYF.

V gene TRBV11-2 combines with J gene TRBJ1-4; no definite D call. The CDR3 is 16 amino acids. V lost 1 base and J lost 2, with 11 bases in between. CDR1 is SGHAT and CDR2 is FQNNGV in the germline V gene. The CDR3 nucleotides read TGTGCCAGCAGCTTAGCGATCAGGCCTACTAATGAAAAACTGTTTTTT. Its protein is CASSLAIRPTNEKLFF.

This clonotype was detected many times. V usage is TRBV3-1 and J usage is TRBJ1-2, with a possible D match to TRBD1 (6 bases). V lost 8 bases to trimming and J lost 5 bases, with 12 bases between them. CDR3 length equals 12 residues. Germline V gives CDR1 LGHDT, CDR2 YNNKEL (reference sequence). The DNA for the CDR3 is TGTGCCAGCGCACAGGGTGGGTATGGCTACACCTTC. This gives the protein CASAQGGYGYTF.

A few counts support this clonotype. The rearrangement links TRBV4-1 to TRBJ2-7; 7 nucleotides align to TRBD1. The V gene end was trimmed by 0 bases and the J gene end by 3 bases; junction bases not matched to a gene: 2. This CDR3 is built from 14 residues. In germline, CDR1 is MGHRA, CDR2 YSYEKL. The CDR3 coding sequence is TGCGCCAGCAGCCAAGAGACAGGGCGCTACGAGCAGTACTTC. This codes for CASSQETGRYEQYF.

There are many counts of this clonotype. This chain joins TRBV14 and TRBJ2-3; no firm D call. The V gene's germline CDR1 is SGHDN and CDR2 FVKESK. Between the trimmed V and J ends, which lost 1 base and 6 bases, there was a span of 11 bases. CDR3 size: 14 residues. CDR3 region: CASSQGGGGDTQYF. The DNA for the CDR3 is TGTGCCAGCAGCCAAGGTGGCGGCGGCGATACGCAGTATTTT.

The rearrangement uses TRBV27 and TRBJ1-6; no firm D call. Per the germline V gene, CDR1 is MNHEY and CDR2 is SMNVEV (reference sequence). V was cut by 6 bases and J by 5 bases, with 11 bases left in between. This CDR3 is 14 amino acids long. The CDR3 nucleotides read TGTGCCAGCAGGGCATGGGGAAATAATTCACCCCTCCACTTT. Translating it yields CASRAWGNNSPLHF.

This clonotype was picked up many times. The CDR3 sequence: CASSLTRGRVGEQFF. CDR3 nucleotides: TGTGCCAGCAGTTTAACCCGGGGGAGGGTTGGTGAGCAGTTCTTC. The genes are TRBV12-3 or TRBV12-4 and TRBJ2-1, with 7 bases lining up with TRBD2. The V segment lost 2 bases and the J segment 9 bases; nucleotides outside the gene matches: 10. This CDR3 is built from 15 residues.

Many counts were recorded for this clonotype. This sequence joins TRBV7-9 and TRBJ1-1; D is unresolved. V was cut by 3 bases and J by 4 bases, with 9 bases left in between. The CDR3 spans 13 residues. CDR1 SEHNR and CDR2 FQNEAQ come from the germline V gene (reference sequence). The CDR3: CASSLGLSTEAFF. Here the CDR3 DNA reads TGTGCCAGCAGCTTGGGTCTGAGCACTGAAGCTTTCTTT.

In its sample, this clonotype was seen many times. The chain joins TRBV29-1 to TRBJ1-1; 9 bases fit TRBD1. The CDR3 has 13 amino acids. V shed 4 bases, J shed 3 bases, and the junction held 3 bases outside the gene matches. Germline values: CDR1 SQVTM, CDR2 ANQGSEA. CDR3 sequence: CSVGNRGHTEAFF. The CDR3 coding sequence is TGCAGCGTTGGGAACAGGGGGCACACTGAAGCTTTCTTT. The full variable domain, rest sourced from reference TRBV29-1 and TRBJ1-1, is SAVISQKPSRDICQRGTSLTIQCQVDSQVTMMFWYRQQPGQSLTLIATANQGSEATYESGFVIDKFPISRPNLTFSTLTVSNMSPEDSSIYLCSVGNRGHTEAFFGQGTRLTVV.

This clonotype was seen many times. V usage is TRBV29-1 and J usage is TRBJ2-5, with a possible D match to TRBD1 (5 bases). This CDR3 comprises 11 residues. Deletions cut 3 bases from V and 9 bases from J, with 11 bases between. CDR1 and CDR2 (germline): SQVTM, ANQGSEA. CDR3 loop: CSVEVLGAQYF. The CDR3 coding sequence is TGCAGCGTTGAGGTCTTAGGGGCCCAGTACTTC.

This clonotype was counted at least ten times. This chain links TRBV11-2 with TRBJ1-3; D call uncertain. Trimming took off 5 bases at V and 7 bases at J, with 6 bases between the two ends. This CDR3 has 11 residues. Germline-derived CDR1 and CDR2 are SGHAT and FQNNGV. CDR3 loop: CASSPKNTIYF. The CDR3 coding sequence is TGTGCCAGCAGCCCGAAGAACACCATATATTTT.

This clonotype was seen ten or more times. The chain has TRBV7-2 and TRBJ2-5; 9 nucleotides agree with TRBD2. Germline CDR1 SGHTA, CDR2 FQGNSA. The length of the CDR3 is 14 residues. The V segment lost 4 bases and the J segment 4 bases; nucleotides outside the gene matches: 4. The CDR3 DNA reads TGTGCCAGCAGCTATGGACTAGCGAGAGAGACCCAGTACTTC. The encoded protein is CASSYGLARETQYF.

This clonotype came up a few times. The gene calls are TRBV6-1 and TRBJ2-3; D remains ambiguous. The germline gives CDR1 MNHNS, CDR2 SASEGT. V was pared by 5 bases and J by 2 bases, with 14 bases between. The CDR3 has 15 residues. The CDR3 sequence: CASSRTPHATDTQYF. The CDR3 nucleotides are TGTGCCAGCAGTCGGACCCCCCATGCCACAGATACGCAGTATTTT.